The 15 T cell receptor beta chains presented below share a single source sample, sequenced in a study of CD8+ T cells in alopecia areata. cDNA serving as the sequencing template came from extracted, reverse transcribed RNA. The table came from immunoSEQ multiplex PCR; TCRdb's copy has only in-frame clones and leaves some out. The sample includes about 150,000 clones, roughly 44% seen only once; the top ten take around 7%. The specimen was CD4+ T cells sorted from blood. Every receptor here comes from a human donor with alopecia areata.

This clone was recorded a few times. V usage is TRBV10-3 and J usage is TRBJ2-7; 7 bases agree with TRBD1. This CDR3 has 12 amino acids. V was pared by 10 bases and J by 6 bases, with 9 bases of the junction left unmatched. Germline loops: CDR1 ENHRY, CDR2 SYGVKD. The CDR3 loop reads CASSQWTGEQYF. CDR3 bases: TGTGCCAGCAGCCAATGGACAGGCGAGCAGTACTTC.

This clone was observed a handful of times. The chain is built from TRBV6-6 and TRBJ2-1; D perhaps matches TRBD2 (6 bases). Germline CDR1 reads MNHNY; CDR2 reads SVGAGI (reference sequence). Trimming left V 5 bases short and J 5 bases short, with 19 bases between. The CDR3 covers 16 residues. Here the CDR3 DNA reads TGTGCCAGCAGTGCGACCGGGCCTCGGGGGAACAATGAGCAGTTCTTC. Protein sequence: CASSATGPRGNNEQFF.

This chain connects TRBV7-2 to TRBJ2-6; D unresolved. The germline V and J ends were trimmed by 1 base and 1 base, with 5 bases remaining between them. From germline, CDR1 is SGHTA and CDR2 FQGNSA. The CDR3 contains 15 residues. This CDR3 is CASSLVSSGANVLTF. CDR3 bases: TGTGCCAGCAGCTTAGTTTCTTCTGGGGCCAACGTCCTGACTTTC.

This clone was observed a few times. The gene calls are TRBV7-9 and TRBJ1-4; 8 bases map to TRBD1. The trim removed 3 bases at V and 7 bases at J, leaving 7 bases unmatched. The CDR3 has 15 amino acids. The germline CDR1 and CDR2 sequences are SEHNR and FQNEAQ (reference sequence). The chain's CDR3 is CASSFFQGALEKLFF. The CDR3 bases are TGTGCCAGCAGCTTCTTCCAGGGGGCGCTTGAAAAACTGTTTTTT.

The chain has TRBV2 and TRBJ2-1; 12 bases match TRBD2. After removal of 6 bases from V and 5 bases from J, the junction contained 5 bases not matched to a gene. CDR1 is SNHLY, CDR2 FYNNEI, per germline. The CDR3 extends over 15 amino acids. CDR3 bases: TGTGCCAGCAGGTCACTAGCGGGAGGCCACAATGAGCAGTTCTTC. Its protein product is CASRSLAGGHNEQFF.

The CDR3 sequence is CASSVQVFYNEQFF. The CDR3, as DNA: TGTGCCAGCAGTGTACAGGTCTTCTACAATGAGCAGTTCTTC. J is TRBJ2-1 and V is TRBV2; a possible D gene is TRBD1 (5 bases). The CDR3 loop spans 14 amino acids. Looked up from germline, CDR1 is SNHLY and CDR2 is FYNNEI. With 4 bases removed from V and 3 bases from J, the gap between germline ends came to 10 bases.

This clone was seen only a few times. The CDR3 sequence: CASSSSSPNTGELFF. The CDR3 DNA sequence: TGTGCCAGCAGCTCCAGCAGCCCCAACACCGGGGAGCTGTTTTTT. This chain uses TRBV7-3 with TRBJ2-2; D gene ambiguous. Deletions cut 4 bases from V and 2 bases from J, with 11 bases between. CDR1 SGHTA and CDR2 FQGTGA come from the germline V gene. This CDR3 contains 15 residues.

This clone was observed a few times. The rearrangement joins TRBV7-2 to TRBJ2-2; D gene unclear. This CDR3 contains 14 residues. Germline V CDR1 and CDR2: SGHTA, FQGNSA. V lost 0 bases, J lost 1 base, and 3 bases lay in between. The CDR3 sequence: CASSLALNTGELFF. The CDR3 DNA reads TGTGCCAGCAGCTTAGCACTGAACACCGGGGAGCTGTTTTTT. The full variable domain, with the rest looked up from reference TRBV7-2 and TRBJ2-2, is GAGVSQSPSNKVTEKGKDVELRCDPISGHTALYWYRQSLGQGLEFLIYFQGNSAPDKSGLPSDRFSAERTGGSVSTLTIQRTQQEDSAVYLCASSLALNTGELFFGEGSRLTVL.

The chain is built from TRBV27 and TRBJ2-3; D not certain. With 6 bases removed from V and 0 bases from J, the gap between germline ends came to 7 bases. This CDR3 has 13 amino acids. Germline CDR1 MNHEY, CDR2 SMNVEV (reference sequence). DNA for the CDR3: TGTGCCAGCAGATATACAAGCACAGATACGCAGTATTTT. It specifies CASRYTSTDTQYF.

The chain combines TRBV5-1 with TRBJ2-3, with D hard to call. CDR1 is SGHRS, CDR2 YFSETQ, per germline. The ends were cut back, 0 bases at V and 6 bases at J, with 11 bases in the middle. The CDR3 covers 14 residues. Here the CDR3 reads CASSLGPGQDTQYF. CDR3 coding DNA: TGCGCCAGCAGCTTGGGGCCGGGCCAGGATACGCAGTATTTT.

V is TRBV28 and J is TRBJ2-7; a weak D match, TRBD1 (6 bases). Germline CDR1 reads MDHEN; CDR2 reads SYDVKM. Trimming pared 5 bases from V and 3 bases from J, leaving 11 bases between. The CDR3 is 13 amino acids. The DNA of the CDR3 is TGTGCCAGCAGTCAATCAGGGGTCTACGAGCAGTACTTC. This codes for CASSQSGVYEQYF. Looking up the rest from reference TRBV28 and TRBJ2-7 gives the full variable domain: DVKVTQSSRYLVKRTGEKVFLECVQDMDHENMFWYRQDPGLGLRLIYFSYDVKMKEKGDIPEGYSVSREKKERFSLILESASTNQTSMYLCASSQSGVYEQYFGPGTRLTVT.

V gene TRBV4-1 combines with J gene TRBJ2-3; D may be TRBD1 (5 bases). Germline CDR1 and CDR2: MGHRA and YSYEKL. This CDR3 comprises 17 residues. The ends were cut back, 1 base at V and 1 base at J, with 15 bases in the middle. CDR3 protein: CASSQVRATDGTDTQYF. The DNA of the CDR3 is TGCGCCAGCAGCCAAGTCAGGGCCACCGACGGCACAGATACGCAGTATTTT.

The V gene is TRBV6-5, the J gene TRBJ1-1; no reliable D call. Germline loops: CDR1 MNHEY, CDR2 SVGAGI. The CDR3 has 11 amino acids. The V end lost 6 bases, the J end lost 6 bases, and 8 bases lay between the germline ends. As DNA, the CDR3 is TGTGCCAGCAGCCCAGGTTCTGAAGCTTTCTTT. Its protein is CASSPGSEAFF.

V and J are TRBV6-6 and TRBJ2-7, with D unclear. V lost 6 bases, J lost 0 bases, and 15 bases lay in between. Germline values: CDR1 MNHNY, CDR2 SVGAGI (reference sequence). The CDR3 sequence is 15 residues long. The chain's CDR3 is CASRSFGSRSYEQYF. The CDR3 nucleotides are TGTGCCAGCAGATCCTTTGGGTCTCGCTCCTACGAGCAGTACTTC.

The chain joins TRBV30 to TRBJ2-2; D ambiguous. The CDR3 totals 14 residues. Germline-derived CDR1 and CDR2 are GTSNPN and SVGIG (reference sequence). The ends were cut back, 6 bases at V and 6 bases at J, with 17 bases in the middle. The CDR3 sequence: CACGPRAAAGELFF. The CDR3, as DNA: TGTGCCTGCGGCCCCCGCGCCGCGGCCGGGGAGCTGTTTTTT.